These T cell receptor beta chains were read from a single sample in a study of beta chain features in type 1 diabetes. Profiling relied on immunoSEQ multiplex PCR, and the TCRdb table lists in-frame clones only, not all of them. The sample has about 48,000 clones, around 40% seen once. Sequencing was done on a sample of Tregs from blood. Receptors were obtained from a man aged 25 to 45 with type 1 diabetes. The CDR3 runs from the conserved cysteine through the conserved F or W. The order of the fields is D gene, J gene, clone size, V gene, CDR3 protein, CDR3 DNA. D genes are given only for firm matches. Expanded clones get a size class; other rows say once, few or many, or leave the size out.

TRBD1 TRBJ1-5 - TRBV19 CASSIEMTGHQPQHF TGTGCCAGTAGTATAGAGATGACAGGGCATCAGCCCCAGCATTTT
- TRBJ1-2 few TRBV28 CASSSRGWPGANYGYTF TGTGCCAGCAGTTCCCGAGGTTGGCCAGGGGCTAACTATGGCTACACCTTC
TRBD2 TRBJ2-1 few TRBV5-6 CASSLLLAVSYNEQFF TGTGCCAGCAGCTTGCTTCTAGCGGTCTCCTACAATGAGCAGTTCTTC
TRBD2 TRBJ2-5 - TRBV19 CASSMDYGGGQETQYF TGTGCCAGTAGTATGGATTACGGGGGGGGACAAGAGACCCAGTACTTC
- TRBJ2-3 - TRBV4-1 CASSQDHQTGADTQYF TGCGCCAGCAGCCAAGATCATCAGACCGGAGCAGATACGCAGTATTTT
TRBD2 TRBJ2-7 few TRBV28 CASTTSGKGVYEQYF TGTGCCAGCACGACTAGCGGGAAGGGTGTCTACGAGCAGTACTTC
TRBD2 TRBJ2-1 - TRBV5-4 CASSLSLAEGNEQFF TGTGCCAGCAGTCTTTCTCTAGCGGAGGGCAATGAGCAGTTCTTC
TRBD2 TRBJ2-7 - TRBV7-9 CASSFSTSEPTYEQYF TGTGCCAGCAGCTTTTCCACTAGCGAGCCGACCTACGAGCAGTACTTC
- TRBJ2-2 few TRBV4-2 CASSQDWGRGWTGELFF TGTGCCAGCAGCCAAGATTGGGGTAGGGGTTGGACCGGGGAGCTGTTTTTT
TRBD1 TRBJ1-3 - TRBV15 CATSRDGVGQVSGNTIYF TGTGCCACCAGCAGAGACGGGGTAGGACAGGTCTCTGGAAACACCATATATTTT
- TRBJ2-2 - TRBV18 CASSPAHGELFF TGTGCCAGCTCACCAGCGCACGGGGAGCTGTTTTTT
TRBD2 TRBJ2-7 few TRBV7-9 CASSLIGTSGYEQYF TGTGCCAGCAGCTTAATCGGGACTAGCGGTTACGAGCAGTACTTC
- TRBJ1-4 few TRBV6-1 CASQEQTTNEKLFF TGTGCCAGCCAAGAGCAAACAACTAATGAAAAACTGTTTTTT
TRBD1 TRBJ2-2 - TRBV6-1 CATEDRVGGELFF TGTGCCACCGAAGACAGGGTTGGCGGGGAGCTGTTTTTT
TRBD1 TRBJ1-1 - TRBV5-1 CASSNRGSGTEAFF TGCGCCAGCAGTAACAGGGGGTCGGGGACTGAAGCTTTCTTT
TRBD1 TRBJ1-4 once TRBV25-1 CASSEISGGGEKLFF TGTGCCAGCAGTGAGATTTCAGGGGGCGGTGAAAAACTGTTTTTT
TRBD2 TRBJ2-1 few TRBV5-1 CASKGSRGSADEQFF TGCGCCAGCAAAGGGTCTCGCGGGAGTGCGGATGAGCAGTTCTTC
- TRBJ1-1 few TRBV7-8 CASSLGVGGMNTEAFF TGTGCCAGCAGCTTAGGAGTTGGGGGGATGAACACTGAAGCTTTCTTT
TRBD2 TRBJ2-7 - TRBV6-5 CASSIQTSGREVQYF TGTGCCAGCAGTATCCAGACTAGCGGGAGAGAAGTGCAGTACTTC
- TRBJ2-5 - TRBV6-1 CATTESPRAQETQYF TGTGCCACCACTGAATCCCCCAGGGCTCAAGAGACCCAGTACTTC
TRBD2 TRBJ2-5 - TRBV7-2 CASSLVGWGSGRDGETQYF TGTGCCAGCAGCTTAGTCGGTTGGGGCAGCGGGAGGGATGGGGAGACCCAGTACTTC
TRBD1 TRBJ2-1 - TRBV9 CASSVIDRATQFF TGTGCCAGCAGCGTAATAGACAGGGCCACGCAGTTCTTC
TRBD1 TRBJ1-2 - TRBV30 CAWSVRGTGNYGYTF TGTGCCTGGAGTGTACGGGGGACAGGCAACTACGGCTACACCTTC
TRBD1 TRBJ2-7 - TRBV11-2 CASSRGQARSEQYF TGTGCCAGCAGCCGAGGACAGGCCCGCTCCGAGCAGTACTTC
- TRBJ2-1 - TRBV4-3 CASSQEAGTHEQFF TGCGCCAGCAGCCAAGAAGCAGGCACCCATGAGCAGTTCTTC
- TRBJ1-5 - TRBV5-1 CASSFRGGQPQHF TGCGCCAGCAGCTTCAGGGGTGGTCAGCCCCAGCATTTT
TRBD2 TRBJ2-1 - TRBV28 CASSLRDLGLAGGGSYNEQFF TGTGCCAGCAGTTTAAGGGACCTGGGACTAGCGGGAGGGGGTTCCTACAATGAGCAGTTCTTC
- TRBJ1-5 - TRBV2 CASSVSGNQPQHF TGTGCCAGCAGTGTCAGCGGGAATCAGCCCCAGCATTTT
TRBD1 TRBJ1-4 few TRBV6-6 CASRAGQGEEKLFF TGTGCCAGCAGGGCGGGACAGGGTGAGGAAAAACTGTTTTTT
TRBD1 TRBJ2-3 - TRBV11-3 CASSWGQTSTDTQYF TGTGCCAGCAGCTGGGGACAGACTAGCACAGATACGCAGTATTTT
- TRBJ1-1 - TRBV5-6 CASSVTDEAFF TGTGCCAGCAGCGTGACAGATGAAGCTTTCTTT
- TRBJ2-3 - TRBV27 CASSLRLGAAQYF TGTGCCAGCAGTCTCCGACTGGGGGCTGCGCAGTATTTT